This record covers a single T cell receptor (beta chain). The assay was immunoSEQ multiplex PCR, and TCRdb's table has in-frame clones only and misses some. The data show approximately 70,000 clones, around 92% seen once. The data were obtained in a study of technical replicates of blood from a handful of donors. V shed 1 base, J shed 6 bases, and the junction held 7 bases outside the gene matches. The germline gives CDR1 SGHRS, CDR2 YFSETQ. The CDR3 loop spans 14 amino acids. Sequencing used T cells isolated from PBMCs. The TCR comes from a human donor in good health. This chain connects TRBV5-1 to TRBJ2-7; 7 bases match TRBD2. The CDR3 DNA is TGCGCCAGCAGCTTGATGGTGACTAGCTCCGAGCAGTACTTC. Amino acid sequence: CASSLMVTSSEQYF.